This T cell receptor beta chain stems from a study of beta chain features in type 1 diabetes. Across the whole study: Researchers looked at roughly 100,000,000 sorted cells across all samples.

The junction had 7 bases not matched to a gene; V was cut back by 4 bases and J by 7 bases. The CDR3 is 14 residues long. Germline V gene sequence: CDR1 SGHTA, CDR2 FQGTGA. Regarding this clone: Its antigen is still unknown.

Expressed TCRB transcripts got sequenced, as all isolated RNA was reverse transcribed. Using immunoSEQ multiplex PCR, the repertoire was profiled, and TCRdb retains in-frame clones only, with some absent. The sample lists about 360,000 clones, 10% to 15% occurring once. One heparinised blood draw averaging around 110 mL was given by each donor. Study outcomes and limitations: The naive, central memory and Treg TCRB repertoires looked more alike in patients than they did in healthy donors. Whether TCRB rearrangement is influenced by HLA type was left unresolved in this analysis.

The chain is built from TRBV7-3 and TRBJ2-1; 7 nucleotides align to TRBD2. The receptor was derived from a man younger than 30 in good health. Material for sequencing was naive CD4+ T cells from blood. CDR3 sequence reads: CASSSEGLRNEQFF. DNA for the CDR3: TGTGCCAGCAGCTCCGAGGGACTAAGGAATGAGCAGTTCTTC.